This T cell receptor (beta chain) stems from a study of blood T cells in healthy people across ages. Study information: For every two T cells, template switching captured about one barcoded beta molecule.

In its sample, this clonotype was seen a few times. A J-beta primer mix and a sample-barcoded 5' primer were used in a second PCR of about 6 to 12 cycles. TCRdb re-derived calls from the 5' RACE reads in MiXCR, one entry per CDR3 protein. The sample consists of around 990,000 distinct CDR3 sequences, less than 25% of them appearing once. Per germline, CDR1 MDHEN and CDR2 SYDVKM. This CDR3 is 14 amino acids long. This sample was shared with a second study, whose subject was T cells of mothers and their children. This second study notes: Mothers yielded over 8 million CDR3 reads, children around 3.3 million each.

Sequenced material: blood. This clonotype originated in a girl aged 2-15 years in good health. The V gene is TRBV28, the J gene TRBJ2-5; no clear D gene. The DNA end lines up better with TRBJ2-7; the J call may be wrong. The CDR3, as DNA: TGTGCCAGCAGTTCCCCCGGCGCCTCAACCGAGCAGTACTTC. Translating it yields CASSSPGASTEQYF.